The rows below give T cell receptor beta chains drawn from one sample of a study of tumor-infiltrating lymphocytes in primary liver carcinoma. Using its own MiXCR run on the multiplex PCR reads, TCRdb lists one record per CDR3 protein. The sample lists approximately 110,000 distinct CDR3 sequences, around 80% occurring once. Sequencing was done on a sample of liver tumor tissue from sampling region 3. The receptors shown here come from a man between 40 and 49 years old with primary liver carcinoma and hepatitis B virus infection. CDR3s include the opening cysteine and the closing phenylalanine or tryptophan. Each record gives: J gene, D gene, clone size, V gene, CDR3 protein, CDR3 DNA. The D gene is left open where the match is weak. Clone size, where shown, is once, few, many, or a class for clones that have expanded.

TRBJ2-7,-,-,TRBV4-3,CDSSQEYGSNYEQYF,TGCGACAGCAGCCAAGAGTACGGGAGTAACTACGAGCAGTATTTC
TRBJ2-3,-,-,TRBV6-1,CASCGKNGDTQYF,TGTGCCAGTTGTGGGAAAAATGGTGATACGCAGTATTTT
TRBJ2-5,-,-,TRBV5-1,CASSLGTLHQETQYF,TGCGCCAGCAGCTTGGGAACCCTTCACCAAGAGACCCAGTACTTC
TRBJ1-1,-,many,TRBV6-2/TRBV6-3,CASSYSPYRVGTEAFF,TGTGCCAGCAGTTACTCACCTTACAGGGTGGGGACTGAAGCTTTCTTT
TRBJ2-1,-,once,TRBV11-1,CASNFQGSLDNEQFF,TGTGCCAGCAACTTCCAGGGATCGCTGGACAATGAGCAATTCTTC
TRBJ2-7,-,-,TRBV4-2,CASSQGAADKLEQNF,TGTGCCAGCAGCCAAGGGGCAGCGGACAAGCTCGAACAGAACTTC
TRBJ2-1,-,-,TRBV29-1,CSDLDTEQLF,TGCAGCGATCTTGACACCGAGCAGCTCTTC
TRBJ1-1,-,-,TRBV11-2,CVNNLGLNTVAFF,TGTGTCAACAACTTAGGCCTGAACACTGTAGCTTTCTTT
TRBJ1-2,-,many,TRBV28,CASSLIGGRGYTF,TGTGCCAGCAGTTTAATCGGGGGAAGGGGCTACACCTTC
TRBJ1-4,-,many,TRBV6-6,CASSLGGKLFF,TGTGCCAGCAGTTTGGGGGGAAAACTGTTTTTT
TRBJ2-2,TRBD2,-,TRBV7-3,CASSLRGGTGELFF,TGTGCCAGCAGCTTAAGGGGGGGCACCGGGGAGCTGTTTTTT
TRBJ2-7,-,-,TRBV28,CAVIRAGVSYEQYF,TGTGCCGTCATACGAGCTGGAGTGTCCTACGAGCAGTACTTC
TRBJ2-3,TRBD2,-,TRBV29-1,CNVVRGLAGGDTQYF,TGTAACGTTGTTAGAGGACTAGCGGGAGGGGATACGCAGTATTTT
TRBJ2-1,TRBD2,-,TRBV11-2,CASSLGLVAGGLDEQFF,TGTGCCAGCAGCTTAGGTCTGGTAGCGGGAGGACTGGATGAGCAGTTCTTC
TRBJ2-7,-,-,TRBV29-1,CSAMISGTGTPCEQYF,TGTAGCGCCATGATATCTGGGACCGGCACTCCCTGCGAGCAGTACTTC
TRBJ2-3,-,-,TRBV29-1,CSTHGVLLTDTQYF,TGCAGCACCCACGGGGTCCTCCTCACAGATACGCAGTATTTT
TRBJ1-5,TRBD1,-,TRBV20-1,CSARDVSRTGLSRNQPQHF,TGCAGTGCTAGAGACGTTTCCCGGACAGGGCTTAGTCGCAATCAGCCCCAGCATTTT
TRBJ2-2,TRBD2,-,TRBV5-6,CTSSLGLAGTGELFF,TGTACAAGCAGCTTGGGACTAGCGGGCACCGGGGAGCTGTTTTTT
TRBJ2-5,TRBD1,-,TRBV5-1,CVSSFGDRGSKTQYF,TGCGTCAGCAGCTTCGGGGACAGGGGTTCAAAGACCCAGTACTTC
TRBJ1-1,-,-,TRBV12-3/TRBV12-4,CASSEQDVRVFF,TGTGCCAGCAGTGAACAGGATGTGCGGGTTTTCTTT
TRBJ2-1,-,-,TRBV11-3,CDSCLNANEQFF,TGTGATAGCTGCTTAAATGCCAATGAGCAGTTCTTC
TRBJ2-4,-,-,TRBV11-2,CASSLQVNNIQYF,TGTGCCAGCAGCTTACAAGTCAACAACATTCAGTACTTC